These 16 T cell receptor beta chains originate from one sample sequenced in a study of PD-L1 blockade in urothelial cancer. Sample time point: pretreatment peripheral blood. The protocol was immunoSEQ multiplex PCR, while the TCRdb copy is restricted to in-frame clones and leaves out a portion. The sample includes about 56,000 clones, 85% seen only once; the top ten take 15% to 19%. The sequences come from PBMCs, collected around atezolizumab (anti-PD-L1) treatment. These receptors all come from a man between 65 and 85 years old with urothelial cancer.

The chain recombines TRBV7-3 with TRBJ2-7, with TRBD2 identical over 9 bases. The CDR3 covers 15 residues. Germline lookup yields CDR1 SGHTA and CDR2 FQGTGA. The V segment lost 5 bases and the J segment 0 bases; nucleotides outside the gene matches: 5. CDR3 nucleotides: TGTGCCAGCAGCCTTGGACTAGCGAGCTCCTACGAGCAGTACTTC. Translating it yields CASSLGLASSYEQYF.

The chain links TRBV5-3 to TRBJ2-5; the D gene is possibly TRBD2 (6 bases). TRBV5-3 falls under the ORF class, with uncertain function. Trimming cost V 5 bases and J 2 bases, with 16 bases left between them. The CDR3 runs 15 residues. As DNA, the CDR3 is TGTGCCAGAAGGCGGACCCCAGGAGGGCAAGAGACCCAGTACTTC. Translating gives CARRRTPGGQETQYF.

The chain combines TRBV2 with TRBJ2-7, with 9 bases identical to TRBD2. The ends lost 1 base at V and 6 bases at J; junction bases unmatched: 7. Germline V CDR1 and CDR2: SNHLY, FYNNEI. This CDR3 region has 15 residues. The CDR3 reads CASSEVVAGVSEQYF. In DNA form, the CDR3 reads TGTGCCAGCAGTGAAGTGGTAGCGGGAGTCTCCGAGCAGTACTTC.

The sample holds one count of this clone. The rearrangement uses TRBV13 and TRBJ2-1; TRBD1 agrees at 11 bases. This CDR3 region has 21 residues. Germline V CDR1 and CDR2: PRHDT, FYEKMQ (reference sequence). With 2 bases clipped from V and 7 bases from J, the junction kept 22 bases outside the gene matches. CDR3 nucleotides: TGTGCCAGCAGCTTATGGCCTGGACAGGGGGCGACGGCGGGAGGTCGGAATGAGCAGTTCTTC. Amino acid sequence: CASSLWPGQGATAGGRNEQFF.

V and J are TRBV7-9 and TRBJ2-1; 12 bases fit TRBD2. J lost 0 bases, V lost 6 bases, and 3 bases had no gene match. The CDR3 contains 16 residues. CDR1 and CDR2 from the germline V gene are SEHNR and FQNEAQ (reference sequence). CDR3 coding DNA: TGTGCCAGCAGTCGGACTAGCGGGGTCTCCTACAATGAGCAGTTCTTC. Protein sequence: CASSRTSGVSYNEQFF.

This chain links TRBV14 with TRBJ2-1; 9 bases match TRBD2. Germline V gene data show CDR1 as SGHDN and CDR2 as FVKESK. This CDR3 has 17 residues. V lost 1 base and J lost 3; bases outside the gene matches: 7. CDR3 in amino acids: CASSQGPLAGNYNEQFF. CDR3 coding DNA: TGTGCCAGCAGCCAAGGACCACTAGCGGGCAACTACAATGAGCAGTTCTTC.

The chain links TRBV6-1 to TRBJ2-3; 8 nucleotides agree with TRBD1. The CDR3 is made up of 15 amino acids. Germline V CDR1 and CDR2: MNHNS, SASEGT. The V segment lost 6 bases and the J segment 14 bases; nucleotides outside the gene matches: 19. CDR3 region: CASRGTGQGDRYAYF. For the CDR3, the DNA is TGTGCCAGCAGGGGTACTGGACAGGGCGACAGATACGCGTATTTT.

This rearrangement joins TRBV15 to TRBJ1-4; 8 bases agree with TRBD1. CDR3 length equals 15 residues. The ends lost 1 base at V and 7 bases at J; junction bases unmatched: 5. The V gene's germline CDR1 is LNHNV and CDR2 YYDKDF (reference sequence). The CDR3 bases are TGTGCCACCAGCAGAGGTCTGACAGGGGTTGAAAAACTGTTTTTT. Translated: CATSRGLTGVEKLFF.

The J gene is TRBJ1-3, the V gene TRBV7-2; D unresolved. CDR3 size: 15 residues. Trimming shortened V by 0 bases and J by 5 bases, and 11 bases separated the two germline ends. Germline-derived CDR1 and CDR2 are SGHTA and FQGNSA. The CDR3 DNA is TGTGCCAGCAGCTTAGCGGTGGACGGGAGAAACACCATATATTTT. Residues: CASSLAVDGRNTIYF.

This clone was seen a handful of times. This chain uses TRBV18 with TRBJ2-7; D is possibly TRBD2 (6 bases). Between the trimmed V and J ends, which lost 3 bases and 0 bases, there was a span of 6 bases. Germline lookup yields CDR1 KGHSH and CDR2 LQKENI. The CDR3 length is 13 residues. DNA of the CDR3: TGTGCCAGCTCACCGGGACTCTCCTACGAGCAGTACTTC. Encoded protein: CASSPGLSYEQYF.

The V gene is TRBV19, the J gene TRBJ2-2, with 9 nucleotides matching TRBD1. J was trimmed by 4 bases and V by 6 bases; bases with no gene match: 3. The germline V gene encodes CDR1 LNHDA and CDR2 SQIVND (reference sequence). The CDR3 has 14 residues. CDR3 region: CASSPTGGTGELFF. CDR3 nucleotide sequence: TGTGCCAGTAGCCCGACAGGGGGCACCGGGGAGCTGTTTTTT.

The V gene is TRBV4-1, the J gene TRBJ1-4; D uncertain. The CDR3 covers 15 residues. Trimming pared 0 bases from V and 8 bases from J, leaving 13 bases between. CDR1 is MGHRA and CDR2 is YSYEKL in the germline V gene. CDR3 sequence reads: CASSQDVAITEKLFF. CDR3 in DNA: TGCGCCAGCAGCCAAGATGTGGCAATTACGGAAAAACTGTTTTTT.

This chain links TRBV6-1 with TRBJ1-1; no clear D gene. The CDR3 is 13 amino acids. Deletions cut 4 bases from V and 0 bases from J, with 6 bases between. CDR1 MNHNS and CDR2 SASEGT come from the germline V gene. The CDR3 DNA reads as TGTGCCAGCAGTGTGGCCATGAACACTGAAGCTTTCTTT. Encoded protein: CASSVAMNTEAFF.

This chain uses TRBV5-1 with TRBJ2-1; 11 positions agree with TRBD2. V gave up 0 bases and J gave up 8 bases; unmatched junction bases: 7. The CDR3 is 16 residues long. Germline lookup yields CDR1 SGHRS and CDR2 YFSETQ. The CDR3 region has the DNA TGCGCCAGCAGCTTGGGAGGGACTAGCGGTGGGGATGAGCAGTTCTTC. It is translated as CASSLGGTSGGDEQFF.

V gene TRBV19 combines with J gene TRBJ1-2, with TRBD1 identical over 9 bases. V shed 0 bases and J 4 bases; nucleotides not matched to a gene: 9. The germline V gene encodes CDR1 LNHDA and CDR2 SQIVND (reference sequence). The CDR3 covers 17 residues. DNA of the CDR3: TGTGCCAGTAGTATAGAGGTTGGGACAGGGATAGCCTATGGCTACACCTTC. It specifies CASSIEVGTGIAYGYTF.

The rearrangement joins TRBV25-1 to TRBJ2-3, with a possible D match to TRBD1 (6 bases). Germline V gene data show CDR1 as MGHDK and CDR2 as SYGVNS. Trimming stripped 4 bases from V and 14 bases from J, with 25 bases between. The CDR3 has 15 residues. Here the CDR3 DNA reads TGTGCCAGCAGTGCACAGGGATGGGCTGGGAGATACGCGTATTTT. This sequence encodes CASSAQGWAGRYAYF.